The sequence of this T cell receptor beta chain was determined in a study of OX40 agonist ivuxolimab in advanced cancers. The repertoire was sequenced with immunoSEQ multiplex PCR; TCRdb's copy has only in-frame clones and lacks some. The sample has some 70,000 clones, approximately 80% seen once. This clone showed up just once. Its antigen is not known. Regarding the study as a whole: CD8+ T cells (on average) carried more expanded clones than CD4+ T cells.

Germline CDR1 and CDR2: KGHSH and LQKENI. The CDR3 consists of 16 residues. The V segment lost 6 bases and the J segment 9 bases; nucleotides outside the gene matches: 17. The rearrangement joins TRBV18 to TRBJ2-1, with 7 positions matching TRBD2. This clonotype originated in an adult with an advanced solid tumor such as melanoma, head and neck, liver or kidney cancer. Sequences were derived from CD4+ or CD8+ T cells sorted from blood, sampled in a trial of the OX40 agonist ivuxolimab. In DNA, the CDR3 is TGTGCCAGCTCGAACGGGGCTAGCGGAACGAGCGGTGAGCAGTTCTTC. Protein sequence: CASSNGASGTSGEQFF.